A selection of T cell receptor beta chains follows, all from one sample in a study of T-cell reconstitution after alpha-beta-depleted transplantation in children. TCRdb reprocessed the PCR reads via MiXCR and lists one record per CDR3 protein. Among approximately 240,000 distinct CDR3 sequences, approximately 10% were seen once, and the ten largest hold 28%. The sequencing used PBMCs, collected before TCRalphabeta/CD19-depleted stem cell transplant. All receptors come from a child under two years old with acute myeloid leukemia, due to receive a stem cell transplant. The CDR3 runs from the conserved cysteine through the conserved F or W. D genes are given only for firm matches. A clone size is listed for some rows: how often the clone was seen (once, few, many), or a class if it is expanded.

d_call j_call clone_size v_call cdr3_aa cdr3_nt
. TRBJ1-5 many TRBV28 CATRWLTSNQPQHF TGTGCCACCAGGTGGTTGACTAGCAATCAGCCCCAGCATTTT
. TRBJ2-5 many TRBV20-1 CSAQPDRQETQYF TGCAGTGCTCAGCCGGACAGACAAGAGACCCAGTACTTC
. TRBJ2-7 many TRBV20-1 CSARDDSYEQYF TGCAGTGCTAGAGACGACTCCTACGAGCAGTACTTC
. TRBJ2-3 many TRBV6-6 CASSYGDTRTDTQYF TGTGCCAGCAGTTACGGGGACACTCGCACAGATACGCAGTATTTT
. TRBJ1-1 many TRBV18 CASSRTGSLMNTEAFF TGTGCCAGCTCACGTACAGGGAGCCTCATGAACACTGAAGCTTTCTTT
TRBD1 TRBJ1-1 few TRBV7-9 CASSLGVRGQPEAFF TGTGCCAGCAGCTTAGGGGTTCGGGGACAGCCGGAAGCTTTCTTT
TRBD1 TRBJ2-5 . TRBV10-3 CATQTGNGKETQYF TGTGCCACCCAGACAGGGAACGGAAAGGAGACCCAGTACTTC
. TRBJ2-7 many TRBV9 CASSVQAVDYEQYF TGTGCCAGCAGCGTTCAGGCGGTCGACTACGAGCAGTACTTC
. TRBJ1-1 many TRBV5-1 CASSSQGRVGTEAFF TGCGCCAGCAGCTCCCAAGGCAGGGTTGGCACTGAAGCTTTCTTT
TRBD2 TRBJ2-1 many TRBV3-1 CASSQGRGSSYNEQFF TGTGCCAGCAGCCAAGGGCGGGGGAGCTCCTACAATGAGCAGTTCTTC
. TRBJ2-3 . TRBV5-1 CASSLGNGRSDTQYF TGCGCCAGCAGCTTGGGGAACGGGCGGTCGGATACGCAGTATTTT
. TRBJ1-2 many TRBV3-1 CASSQDMAGRGYTF TGTGCCAGCAGCCAAGATATGGCAGGGAGAGGCTACACCTTC